The 13 T cell receptor beta chains below come from one sample, sequenced in a study of cytomegalovirus exposure and HLA in healthy donors. Primers included in the PCR were 60 Vbeta and 13 Jbeta primers. Using immunoSEQ multiplex PCR, the repertoire was profiled, and TCRdb retains in-frame clones only, with some absent. The data show around 190,000 clones, 81% seen once. Sequencing input: PBMCs. These receptors were taken from a man aged 18 to 30 in good health and CMV-seronegative.

This chain links TRBV7-2 with TRBJ2-5, with D perhaps TRBD2 (7 bases). The V gene lost 5 bases and the J gene lost 5 bases, with 18 bases spanning the gap. CDR1 and CDR2 from the germline V gene are SGHTA and FQGNSA. The CDR3 runs 15 residues. CDR3 region: CASSATGGQQETQYF. CDR3 bases: TGTGCCAGCAGCGCGACGGGGGGACAACAGGAGACCCAGTACTTC.

This clone was detected a few times. The chain couples TRBV9 to TRBJ2-3; 7 bases are a match to TRBD2. The CDR3 consists of 14 residues. J gave up 4 bases and V 0 bases, and 2 bases lay outside the gene matches. Germline CDR1 SGDLS, CDR2 YYNGEE. CDR3 amino acids: CASSVGGGADTQYF. Here the CDR3 DNA reads TGTGCCAGCAGCGTAGGGGGAGGGGCAGATACGCAGTATTTT.

Concerning this clone: The junction departs from the called germline gene at one end, perhaps through a read error. The V call is TRBV15, the J call TRBJ1-5; D unclear. CDR1 and CDR2 from the germline V gene are LNHNV and YYDKDF (reference sequence). This CDR3 region has 13 residues. The CDR3 bases are TGTGCCGCCAGCGACGGGGGCAATCAGCCCCAGCATTTT. Encoded protein: CAASDGGNQPQHF.

The rearrangement joins TRBV5-1 to TRBJ1-6; 11 positions agree with TRBD1. The germline CDR1 and CDR2 sequences are SGHRS and YFSETQ. Germline trimming cut 0 bases from V and 8 bases from J; bases unmatched to any gene: 4. The CDR3 has 16 amino acids. The CDR3 nucleotides are TGCGCCAGCAGCTTGGCGGGACAGGGGGTAGATTCACCCCTCCACTTT. This codes for CASSLAGQGVDSPLHF.

J is TRBJ2-1 and V is TRBV9; the match to TRBD2 covers 7 bases. This CDR3 has 14 residues. Germline-derived CDR1 and CDR2 are SGDLS and YYNGEE. The junction had 5 bases not matched to a gene; V was cut back by 6 bases and J by 2 bases. In DNA form, the CDR3 reads TGTGCCAGCAATTCGGCGGGAGCCTACAATGAGCAGTTCTTC. Translated, it gives CASNSAGAYNEQFF. Supplemented by reference TRBV9 and TRBJ2-1, the full variable domain reads DSGVTQTPKHLITATGQRVTLRCSPRSGDLSVYWYQQSLDQGLQFLIQYYNGEERAKGNILERFSAQQFPDLHSELNLSSLELGDSALYFCASNSAGAYNEQFFGPGTRLTVL.

The V gene is TRBV7-2, the J gene TRBJ2-5; D is uncertain. The germline CDR1 and CDR2 sequences are SGHTA and FQGNSA. V lost 4 bases to trimming and J lost 2 bases, with 8 bases between them. The length of the CDR3 is 13 residues. CDR3 in amino acids: CASSWAIQETQYF. In DNA form, the CDR3 reads TGTGCCAGCAGCTGGGCTATTCAAGAGACCCAGTACTTC.

The chain links TRBV19 to TRBJ2-7; D gene unclear. There are 12 residues in the CDR3. Trimming shortened V by 6 bases and J by 4 bases, and 10 bases separated the two germline ends. Germline CDR1 and CDR2: LNHDA and SQIVND (reference sequence). CDR3 DNA: TGTGCCAGTAGATCTACTAAGTACGAGCAGTACTTC. Translation: CASRSTKYEQYF.

The rearrangement joins TRBV9 to TRBJ2-1; D may be TRBD2 (6 bases). The CDR3 extends over 16 amino acids. Trimming removed 0 bases from V and 0 bases from J, with 10 bases in between. From germline, CDR1 is SGDLS and CDR2 YYNGEE. CDR3 sequence (DNA): TGTGCCAGCAGCGTAGGCGGGGAGAGCTCCTACAATGAGCAGTTCTTC. This gives the protein CASSVGGESSYNEQFF.

The gene calls are TRBV6-6 and TRBJ2-7; 9 bases align to TRBD1. Germline CDR1 MNHNY, CDR2 SVGAGI (reference sequence). The CDR3 has 14 residues. V shed 7 bases and J 9 bases; nucleotides not matched to a gene: 13. The chain's CDR3 is CASIPRCGDRVQYF. The CDR3 DNA is TGTGCCAGCATTCCCCGTTGTGGGGACAGGGTGCAGTACTTC.

The V gene is TRBV28, the J gene TRBJ1-4; the D gene is possibly TRBD1 (5 bases). The CDR3 loop spans 13 amino acids. V lost 8 bases and J 6 bases, leaving 13 bases between the germline ends. The germline gives CDR1 MDHEN, CDR2 SYDVKM. Here the CDR3 DNA reads TGTGCCAGCTTAGGGGCAGGTGATGAAAAACTGTTTTTT. Amino acid sequence: CASLGAGDEKLFF.

V and J are TRBV6-1 and TRBJ2-5, with 7 bases that match TRBD1. CDR1 is MNHNS, CDR2 SASEGT, per germline. With 8 bases clipped from V and 4 bases from J, the junction kept 7 bases outside the gene matches. The CDR3 covers 13 residues. CDR3 nucleotides: TGTGCCAGCTACAGGGGCCGAAGAGAGACCCAGTACTTC. Encoded protein: CASYRGRRETQYF.

The rearrangement uses TRBV29-1 and TRBJ1-1; no reliable D call. With 3 bases removed from V and 7 bases from J, the gap between germline ends came to 9 bases. This CDR3 comprises 11 residues. Germline CDR1 is SQVTM and CDR2 is ANQGSEA. The CDR3 DNA reads as TGCAGCGTTGACAGGCCCTTTGAAGCTTTCTTT. This translates into CSVDRPFEAFF. The variable domain in full, with the rest retrieved from reference TRBV29-1 and TRBJ1-1, is SAVISQKPSRDICQRGTSLTIQCQVDSQVTMMFWYRQQPGQSLTLIATANQGSEATYESGFVIDKFPISRPNLTFSTLTVSNMSPEDSSIYLCSVDRPFEAFFGQGTRLTVV.

There are a few counts of this clone. J is TRBJ2-2 and V is TRBV5-1; 7 bases are a match to TRBD1. This CDR3 contains 17 residues. Germline trimming cut 0 bases from V and 6 bases from J; bases unmatched to any gene: 11. Germline lookup yields CDR1 SGHRS and CDR2 YFSETQ. CDR3 residues: CASSLGPSGQSPGELFF. CDR3 DNA sequence: TGCGCCAGCAGCTTGGGGCCTTCGGGACAGTCTCCCGGGGAGCTGTTTTTT.